The sequence of this T cell receptor beta chain was determined in a study of blood T cell repertoires in COVID-19 (dated by TCRdb to the early 2020s). Regarding the study in general: Collaborator samples came from the United States, Italy and Spain and covered acute and convalescent phases of COVID-19. Subjects who had been exposed to COVID-19, were actively infected with it, or had recovered from it provided the deeply sampled blood TCRbeta repertoires that made up the dataset. The prospective study material was composed of cDNA or gDNA derived from T cells, B-cell-depleted T cells, or PBMCs. Where HLA class I and class II types were available, the types were taken from metadata supplied by the sample provider, not from assay-based typing. Sample metadata almost always included a de-identified subject ID, COVID-19 status, age in years and sex. The repertoires were released in a freely available public database meant as a resource for research on the immune response to SARS-CoV-2. The samples were drawn from the first 160 participants of the ongoing ImmuneRACE study and from some 1,300 subjects provided by 6 global collaborators. Study-wide findings and limitations: The amount of clinical and demographic metadata varied by source and participant and was provided uncurated.

TCRbeta CDR3 regions were amplified from genomic DNA by means of the immunoSEQ Assay, a bias-controlled multiplex PCR. In the original analysis: Nucleated cell counts per sample were estimated from amplification of reference gene primers within the assay. Sequence reads were collapsed and filtered to measure the absolute abundance of every unique TCRbeta CDR3 rearrangement. For each sample, productive Simpson clonality was calculated as the square root of Simpson's diversity index across productive rearrangements. TCRdb limited this immuneACCESS table to in-frame rearrangements with V and J called. A share of clones is missing; checked studies link under half to unresolved V genes, and the rest is unexplained. That table supplies the V and J calls and clone size; D and trimming were determined from the DNA. The sample table contains over 150,000 clones; only one count was recorded for roughly 87% of them. The biggest ten clones account for 7% of the sample.

The CDR3 runs 14 residues from the cysteine to the phenylalanine. This entry keeps only the CDR3 DNA: 42 bases, framed from base 1. CDR1 and CDR2, per the germline V gene, are SGHTS and YDEGEE. Trimming removed 3 bases from V and 0 bases from J, leaving 9 bases between the germline ends. Participants in the prospective study were enrolled through a virtual design, were aged about 18 to 90 years, and lived in 24 United States geographic areas. Cohort assignment in the prospective study relied on participant-reported clinical history from a screening survey and a study questionnaire. ImmuneRACE Cohort 3 recovered participants were defined by two consecutive negative NP/OP PCR tests, healthcare professional clearance, or symptom resolution. In the prospective study, mobile phlebotomists collected whole blood, serum and a nasopharyngeal or oropharyngeal swab from each participant. Prospective study participants could optionally give additional blood draws and questionnaires over an approximately two-month period. Prospective study blood samples were shipped either frozen or at room temperature before DNA extraction.

As regards this clone: The specificity of this receptor is unknown. No much larger clone exists at a distance of one base, and base qualities are not known.

The specimen sequenced was PBMCs or T cells enriched from blood (not recorded which). The rearranged chain carries TRBV5-8 and TRBJ1-1, with the D gene uncertain. This sequence was found in a woman in her forties or fifties who had recovered from COVID-19. The nucleotides are TGTGCCAGCAGCTATACAGTATTGAACACTGAAGCTTTCTTT. It encodes CASSYTVLNTEAFF. The reference TRBV5-8 and TRBJ1-1 proteins fill in what lies around the CDR3, so the full variable domain reads EAGVTQSPTHLIKTRGQQATLRCSPISGHTSVYWYQQALGLGLQFLLWYDEGEERNRGNFPPRFSGRQFPNYSSELNVNALELEDSALYLCASSYTVLNTEAFFGQGTRLTVV.